The 25 T cell receptor beta chains presented below share a single source sample, sequenced in a study of T-cell memory formation after mild COVID-19. TCRdb used MiXCR to reprocess the 5' RACE reads, holding one entry per CDR3 protein. The sample has around 430,000 distinct CDR3 sequences; about 16% are singletons. The sample taken for sequencing was PBMCs or a T cell subset sorted from them (not recorded which). The receptor set was obtained from a man aged 18 to 30 who had mild COVID-19 (a few samples of this study predate the infection). Cell type and time point are not known.

This clonotype was detected only a few times. The chain has TRBV12-3 or TRBV12-4 and TRBJ1-1; possible D gene TRBD1, 5 bases. V was pared by 5 bases and J by 1 base, with 17 bases between. The CDR3 spans 16 residues. As DNA, the CDR3 is TGTGCCAGCAGTCCTCTCCCCGCCACAGGGAACACTGAAGCTTTCTTT. Amino acids: CASSPLPATGNTEAFF.

This clonotype was counted a few times. CDR3 nucleotide sequence: TGTGCCAGCAGTTACATTTATAGCAATCAGCCCCAGCATTTT. Protein product: CASSYIYSNQPQHF. V is TRBV6-6 and J is TRBJ1-5; unclear D gene. Germline V lookup: CDR1 MNHNY, CDR2 SVGAGI (reference sequence). The CDR3 is 14 residues long. V was shortened by 2 bases and J by 0 bases, with 5 bases between the two germline ends.

This clonotype was counted only a few times. The chain joins TRBV29-1 to TRBJ2-2; the D gene is possibly TRBD1 (5 bases). V was clipped by 4 bases and J by 6 bases, with 9 bases between them. Germline CDR1 reads SQVTM; CDR2 reads ANQGSEA. The CDR3 contains 12 residues. CDR3 residues: CSVALGPGELFF. CDR3 nucleotides: TGCAGCGTTGCTCTGGGGCCCGGGGAGCTGTTTTTT.

CDR3 amino acids: CASSLTPGPGPEAFF. The DNA of the CDR3 is TGTGCCAGCAGCTTAACCCCAGGGCCGGGGCCTGAAGCTTTCTTT. V and J are TRBV7-2 and TRBJ1-1; possible D gene TRBD1, 5 bases. In germline, CDR1 is SGHTA, CDR2 FQGNSA. Trimming stripped 2 bases from V and 6 bases from J, with 16 bases between. There are 15 residues in the CDR3. The full variable domain, with the rest looked up from reference TRBV7-2 and TRBJ1-1, is GAGVSQSPSNKVTEKGKDVELRCDPISGHTALYWYRQSLGQGLEFLIYFQGNSAPDKSGLPSDRFSAERTGGSVSTLTIQRTQQEDSAVYLCASSLTPGPGPEAFFGQGTRLTVV.

This clonotype has a count of ten or more. The chain recombines TRBV20-1 with TRBJ2-3, with 7 bases matching TRBD2. This CDR3 region has 16 residues. V gave up 3 bases and J gave up 2 bases; unmatched junction bases: 11. CDR1 and CDR2 (germline): DFQATT, SNEGSKA (reference sequence). For the CDR3, the DNA is TGCAGTGCTAGTACGGCGGGGGACTTGGACACAGATACGCAGTATTTT. Its translation: CSASTAGDLDTDTQYF.

This clonotype turned up a few times. The V call is TRBV5-1, the J call TRBJ2-2; D not certain. This CDR3 has 13 amino acids. Germline V gives CDR1 SGHRS, CDR2 YFSETQ. Trimming removed 0 bases at V and 8 bases at J, with 8 bases between. CDR3 sequence (DNA): TGCGCCAGCAGCTTGGGGTCCTCTGGGGAGCTGTTTTTT. It translates to CASSLGSSGELFF.

This clonotype has only a few counts. The J gene is TRBJ2-7, the V gene TRBV10-3, with D perhaps matching TRBD1 or TRBD2 (6 bases each). The CDR3 length is 15 residues. Germline assignment: CDR1 ENHRY and CDR2 SYGVKD. V shed 6 bases and J shed 0 bases, with 15 bases lying between them. CDR3 in amino acids: CAISGGRLSSYEQYV. The CDR3 nucleotides are TGTGCCATCAGCGGGGGCCGGTTAAGCTCCTACGAGCAGTACGTC.

This sequence joins TRBV9 and TRBJ1-5; TRBD1 is a possible D gene (6 bases). Trimming shortened V by 4 bases and J by 7 bases, and 15 bases separated the two germline ends. Germline lookup yields CDR1 SGDLS and CDR2 YYNGEE. The CDR3 is 14 amino acids. CDR3 sequence (DNA): TGTGCCAGCAGCCGGGCGGGGGGGCACCAGCCCCAGCATTTT. It encodes CASSRAGGHQPQHF.

The chain carries TRBV5-1 and TRBJ2-5; D might be TRBD1 or TRBD2, each matching 6 bases. V lost 3 bases, J lost 0 bases, and 15 bases lay in between. The CDR3 extends over 16 amino acids. The V gene's germline CDR1 is SGHRS and CDR2 YFSETQ. The CDR3: CASSSTSGDNQETQYF. The CDR3 nucleotides read TGCGCCAGCAGCTCAACGTCGGGGGACAACCAAGAGACCCAGTACTTC. The whole variable domain, filled in from reference TRBV5-1 and TRBJ2-5, reads KAGVTQTPRYLIKTRGQQVTLSCSPISGHRSVSWYQQTPGQGLQFLFEYFSETQRNKGNFPGRFSGRQFSNSRSEMNVSTLELGDSALYLCASSSTSGDNQETQYFGPGTRLLVL.

The chain has TRBV6-5 and TRBJ1-5, with D unresolved. Trimming stripped 8 bases from V and 8 bases from J, with 10 bases between. The CDR3 runs to 11 residues. The germline V gene has CDR1 MNHEY and CDR2 SVGAGI. CDR3 DNA sequence: TGTGCCAGCGGCCTGAGGGAGCCCCAGCATTTT. Protein: CASGLREPQHF.

The chain recombines TRBV27 with TRBJ2-2; 8 bases map to TRBD2. The germline gives CDR1 MNHEY, CDR2 SMNVEV (reference sequence). Germline trimming cut 9 bases from V and 7 bases from J; bases unmatched to any gene: 7. There are 13 residues in the CDR3. Here the CDR3 reads CASYSGVGGELFF. The CDR3 bases are TGTGCCAGTTATAGCGGGGTGGGCGGGGAGCTGTTTTTT.

This clonotype was detected only a few times. The chain combines TRBV28 with TRBJ2-3, with no clear D. Per germline, CDR1 MDHEN and CDR2 SYDVKM. The CDR3 extends over 13 amino acids. The V end lost 6 bases, the J end lost 1 base, and 8 bases lay between the germline ends. CDR3 bases: TGTGCCAGCAGACCAGAGGGCACAGATACGCAGTATTTT. Translated: CASRPEGTDTQYF. The full variable domain, rest sourced from reference TRBV28 and TRBJ2-3, is DVKVTQSSRYLVKRTGEKVFLECVQDMDHENMFWYRQDPGLGLRLIYFSYDVKMKEKGDIPEGYSVSREKKERFSLILESASTNQTSMYLCASRPEGTDTQYFGPGTRLTVL.

The table lists this clonotype with a few counts. The V call is TRBV2, the J call TRBJ1-6; D is ambiguous. This CDR3 contains 14 residues. Trimming removed 4 bases from V and 7 bases from J, with 11 bases in between. Germline values: CDR1 SNHLY, CDR2 FYNNEI. CDR3 region: CASSAEGWNSPLHF. In nucleotides, the CDR3 is TGTGCCAGCAGTGCTGAGGGCTGGAATTCACCCCTCCACTTT.

The genes are TRBV14 and TRBJ2-7; 8 positions agree with TRBD2. This CDR3 has 15 residues. V lost 1 base, J lost 4 bases, and 6 bases stayed unmatched. Germline loops: CDR1 SGHDN, CDR2 FVKESK. The CDR3 spells CASSQGAGEWYEQYF. The CDR3 DNA is TGTGCCAGCAGCCAAGGAGCGGGGGAGTGGTACGAGCAGTACTTC.

This sequence joins TRBV20-1 and TRBJ1-4; 8 bases align to TRBD1. The CDR3 extends over 14 amino acids. The V segment lost 3 bases and the J segment 7 bases; nucleotides outside the gene matches: 7. Germline V gene data show CDR1 as DFQATT and CDR2 as SNEGSKA (reference sequence). The CDR3 DNA reads as TGCAGTGCTAGGGACAGGGTGAACCCTGAAAAACTGTTTTTT. Translation: CSARDRVNPEKLFF.

This chain joins TRBV7-8 and TRBJ1-3; unclear D gene. The CDR3 totals 15 residues. Germline V gives CDR1 SGHVS, CDR2 FQNEAQ. V was shortened by 1 base and J by 2 bases, with 9 bases between the two germline ends. Here the CDR3 reads CASSLVLSAGNTIYF. CDR3 in DNA: TGTGCCAGCAGCTTAGTTCTGAGCGCTGGAAACACCATATATTTT.

This clonotype occurred a few times. V usage is TRBV5-1 and J usage is TRBJ1-6, with TRBD1 matching 7 bases. The CDR3 loop spans 16 amino acids. Looked up from germline, CDR1 is SGHRS and CDR2 is YFSETQ. J lost 9 bases, V lost 0 bases, and 9 bases had no gene match. The CDR3 region is CASSLATGREASPLHF. In DNA form, the CDR3 reads TGCGCCAGCAGCTTGGCGACAGGGAGAGAGGCTTCACCCCTCCACTTT.

This clonotype has only a few counts. V gene TRBV27 combines with J gene TRBJ2-1; 9 bases fit TRBD2. Trimming took 6 bases from V and 6 from J; bases not matched to a gene: 12. Germline V gene lookup returns CDR1 MNHEY and CDR2 SMNVEV (reference sequence). The CDR3 runs to 16 residues. The CDR3 region is CASSPAGGLSFNEQFF. CDR3 bases: TGTGCCAGCAGCCCCGCGGGGGGGCTTTCGTTCAATGAGCAGTTCTTC.

The chain uses TRBV4-3 and TRBJ2-1; D ambiguous. V was trimmed by 1 base and J by 0 bases, leaving 19 bases between them. Germline-derived CDR1 and CDR2 are LGHNA and YSLEER. The CDR3 consists of 19 residues. The CDR3 loop reads CASSQGAVGFQSSYNEQFF. CDR3 nucleotide sequence: TGCGCCAGCAGCCAAGGAGCTGTGGGATTTCAGAGCTCCTACAATGAGCAGTTCTTC.

Comment on this clonotype: One end of the junction fails to match germline, which may point to a read error. V is TRBV20-1 and J is TRBJ1-6; possible D gene TRBD1, 5 bases. The CDR3 contains 16 residues. Germline assignment: CDR1 DFQATT and CDR2 SNEGSKA (reference sequence). The CDR3 region has the DNA TGCAGTGCTAGAGAGGATTGGGGACGGAAAAATTCACCCCTACACTTT. Amino acids: CSAREDWGRKNSPLHF.

In its sample, this clonotype was seen a few times. The chain couples TRBV7-9 to TRBJ2-5; tentatively, D is TRBD1 or TRBD2 (8 bases each). V lost 4 bases and J lost 4, with 22 bases in between. Germline V CDR1 and CDR2: SEHNR, FQNEAQ (reference sequence). This CDR3 contains 17 residues. The CDR3 DNA follows: TGTGCCAGCAGCTCCCTCCGGGGGGGACAGGACACAGAGACCCAGTACTTC. Protein product: CASSSLRGGQDTETQYF.

The CDR3 is CASSKRGELYGYTF. In nucleotides, the CDR3 is TGCGCCAGCAGTAAAAGGGGTGAACTCTATGGCTACACCTTC. The chain is built from TRBV4-1 and TRBJ1-2; possible D gene TRBD1, 5 bases. The germline gives CDR1 MGHRA, CDR2 YSYEKL. The CDR3 is made up of 14 amino acids. Trimming removed 6 bases at V and 4 bases at J, with 15 bases between.

The chain has TRBV19 and TRBJ1-4; a weak D match, TRBD1 (6 bases). The CDR3 has 15 amino acids. V shed 5 bases and J shed 2 bases, with 12 bases lying between them. CDR1 is LNHDA, CDR2 SQIVND, per germline (reference sequence). CDR3 nucleotide sequence: TGTGCCAGTAGTGCCACAGGGTGGACTAATGAAAAACTGTTTTTT. It is translated as CASSATGWTNEKLFF.

This clonotype was observed a handful of times. The genes are TRBV28 and TRBJ2-1; 8 bases fit TRBD2. This CDR3 contains 16 residues. Trimming removed 9 bases from V and 4 bases from J; junction bases left unmatched: 14. CDR1 and CDR2 from the germline V gene are MDHEN and SYDVKM. CDR3 in amino acids: CASTGTRSALYNEQFF. DNA of the CDR3: TGTGCCAGTACCGGGACTAGGAGTGCCCTATACAATGAGCAGTTCTTC.

The V call is TRBV24-1, the J call TRBJ2-5, with D tentatively TRBD1 (6 bases). Germline CDR1 reads KGHDR; CDR2 reads SFDVKD. The V end lost 8 bases, the J end lost 1 base, and 10 bases lay between the germline ends. CDR3 length: 13 residues. CDR3 residues: CATTQGIQETQYF. The CDR3 DNA reads as TGTGCCACCACCCAGGGGATCCAAGAGACCCAGTACTTC.